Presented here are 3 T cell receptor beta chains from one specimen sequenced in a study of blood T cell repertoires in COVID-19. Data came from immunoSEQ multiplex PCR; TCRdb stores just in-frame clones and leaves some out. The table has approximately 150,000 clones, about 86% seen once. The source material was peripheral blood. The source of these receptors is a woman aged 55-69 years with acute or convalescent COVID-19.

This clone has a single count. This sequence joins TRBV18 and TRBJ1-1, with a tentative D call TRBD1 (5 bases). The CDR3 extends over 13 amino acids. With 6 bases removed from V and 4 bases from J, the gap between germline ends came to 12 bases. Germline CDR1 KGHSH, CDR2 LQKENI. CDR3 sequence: CASSRTRSTEAFF. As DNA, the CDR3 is TGTGCCAGCTCCCGGACACGTAGCACTGAAGCTTTCTTT. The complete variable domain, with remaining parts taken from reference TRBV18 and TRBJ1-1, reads NAGVMQNPRHLVRRRGQEARLRCSPMKGHSHVYWYRQLPEEGLKFMVYLQKENIIDESGMPKERFSAEFPKEGPSILRIQQVVRGDSAAYFCASSRTRSTEAFFGQGTRLTVV.

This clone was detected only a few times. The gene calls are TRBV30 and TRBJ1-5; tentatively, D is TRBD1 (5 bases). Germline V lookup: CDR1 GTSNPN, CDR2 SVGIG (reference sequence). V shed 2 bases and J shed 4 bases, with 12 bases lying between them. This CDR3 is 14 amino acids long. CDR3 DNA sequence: TGTGCCTGGAGTACCGACAGATGGAATCAGCCCCAGCATTTT. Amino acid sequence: CAWSTDRWNQPQHF. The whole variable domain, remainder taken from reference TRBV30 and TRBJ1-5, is SQTIHQWPATLVQPVGSPLSLECTVEGTSNPNLYWYRQAAGRGLQLLFYSVGIGQISSEVPQNLSASRPQDRQFILSSKKLLLSDSGFYLCAWSTDRWNQPQHFGDGTRLSIL.

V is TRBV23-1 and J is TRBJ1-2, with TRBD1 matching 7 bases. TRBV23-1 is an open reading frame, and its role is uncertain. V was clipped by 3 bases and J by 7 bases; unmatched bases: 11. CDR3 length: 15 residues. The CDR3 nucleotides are TGCGCCAGCAGTCATGCGGGACAGAGAGACCGTGGCTACACCTTC. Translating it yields CASSHAGQRDRGYTF.